This T cell receptor (beta chain) was found in a study of OX40 agonist ivuxolimab in advanced cancers. From germline, CDR1 is SGDLS and CDR2 YYNGEE. V was shortened by 0 bases and J by 0 bases, with 11 bases between the two germline ends. The CDR3 runs 16 residues. Sequencing was performed with immunoSEQ multiplex PCR; in TCRdb, only in-frame clones are kept and a portion is missing. The data hold about 20,000 clones, with 79% observed a single time. Source: CD4+ or CD8+ T cells sorted from blood, taken in a trial of the OX40 agonist ivuxolimab. The V call is TRBV9, the J call TRBJ2-3; unclear D gene. This clonotype was sampled from an adult with an advanced solid tumor such as melanoma, head and neck, liver or kidney cancer. The CDR3 sequence: CASSVEGGSSTDTQYF. CDR3 DNA: TGTGCCAGCAGCGTAGAGGGCGGCTCTAGCACAGATACGCAGTATTTT.